This T cell receptor (beta chain) was captured in a study of T cells after posttransplantation cyclophosphamide. Study-wide results and caveats: Later blood repertoires were often dominated by clones from the donor CD8+ memory compartment. Recipient CMV seropositivity and CMV reactivation strongly tracked TRB clonality.

CDR3 length: 13 residues. V lost 0 bases and J lost 6, with 11 bases in between. In germline, CDR1 is GTSNPN, CDR2 SVGIG (reference sequence). Only in-frame clones appear in the TCRdb table, and some are missing; sequencing was by immunoSEQ multiplex PCR. The sample yields more than 20,000 clones, about 83% seen once. Of note for this clone: Its antigen is currently unknown.

The clonotype originates from a woman in her sixties with a blood cancer, CMV-positive, and with a related stem cell donor. The specimen sequenced was PBMCs. This sequence joins TRBV30 and TRBJ1-2, with a tentative D call TRBD1 (6 bases). Written as DNA, the CDR3 is TGTGCCTGGAGTGTAATGACAGGCAATGGCTACACCTTC. Translating it yields CAWSVMTGNGYTF. The variable domain in full, with the rest retrieved from reference TRBV30 and TRBJ1-2, is SQTIHQWPATLVQPVGSPLSLECTVEGTSNPNLYWYRQAAGRGLQLLFYSVGIGQISSEVPQNLSASRPQDRQFILSSKKLLLSDSGFYLCAWSVMTGNGYTFGSGTRLTVV.